The present T cell receptor beta chain was sequenced within a study of T cell responses to AZD1222 COVID-19 vaccine. General study findings and limits: The donor cohort was predominantly white British with a female majority, and clonal diversity may have been underestimated.

Comment on this clone: Its antigen is as yet unknown.

CDR1 and CDR2 (germline): MNHEY, SVGEGT. The V and J ends lost 5 bases and 3 bases, in that order; junction bases with no gene match: 13. This CDR3 is 19 amino acids long. TCRdb keeps only in-frame clones here, not all; method: immunoSEQ multiplex PCR. Among under 130,000 clones listed, roughly nine tenths were seen once. The sample in question was peripheral blood, obtained on day 0 of AZD1222 vaccination. The chain uses TRBV6-2 or TRBV6-3 and TRBJ2-2, with TRBD2 identical over 12 bases. This sequence was found in an adult in good health. The CDR3 loop reads CASSPRLAGGPVHTGELFF. The CDR3 bases are TGTGCCAGCAGTCCCCGGCTAGCGGGAGGGCCTGTCCACACCGGGGAGCTGTTTTTT.